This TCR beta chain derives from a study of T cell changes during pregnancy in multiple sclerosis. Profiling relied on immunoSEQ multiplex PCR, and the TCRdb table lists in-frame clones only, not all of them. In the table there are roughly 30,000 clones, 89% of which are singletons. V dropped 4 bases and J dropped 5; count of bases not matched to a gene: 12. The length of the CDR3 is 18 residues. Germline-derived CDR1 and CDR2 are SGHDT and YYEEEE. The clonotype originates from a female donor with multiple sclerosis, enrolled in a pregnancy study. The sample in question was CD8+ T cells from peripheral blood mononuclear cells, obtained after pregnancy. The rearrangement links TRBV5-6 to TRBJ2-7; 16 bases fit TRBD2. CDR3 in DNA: TGTGCCAGCAGCACCGGGACTAGCGGGAGGGTTCTTGGAGACGAGCAGTACTTC. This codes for CASSTGTSGRVLGDEQYF.